This TCR beta chain was documented in a study of cytomegalovirus exposure and HLA in healthy donors. 13 Jbeta primers and 60 Vbeta primers were used for the PCR. Generated by immunoSEQ multiplex PCR, the TCRdb table keeps only in-frame clones and is missing some. Its table records 60,000 to 70,000 clones. To note about this clone: Its antigen is unidentified.

This CDR3 has 14 residues. Between the trimmed V and J ends, which lost 4 bases and 3 bases, there was a span of 14 bases. The V gene's germline CDR1 is SGDLS and CDR2 YYNGEE. General study results and limits: When the data were analyzed later, several of the most significant clusters appeared to be linked to common viral pathogens.

The sequenced material came from PBMCs. The TCR originated in a boy younger than 18 in good health and CMV-seronegative. The V gene is TRBV9, the J gene TRBJ2-7; D may be TRBD1 (6 bases). The CDR3 protein is CASSPRQARYEQYF. CDR3 bases: TGTGCCAGCAGCCCCCGACAGGCCCGCTACGAGCAGTACTTC.